This is a list of T cell receptor beta chains from one sample in a study of cytomegalovirus exposure and HLA in healthy donors. Libraries were prepared by immunoSEQ multiplex PCR; TCRdb keeps only in-frame clonotypes and omits some of them. The sample holds about 270,000 clones, 80% to 90% seen once. Sequenced sample: PBMCs. These receptors all come from a young woman in good health and CMV-seronegative. Each CDR3 is given with its conserved first and last residue. D genes are given only for firm matches. Size is omitted from some rows. Given values are once, few, many or a class for expanded clones.

cdr3_aa cdr3_nt clone_size j_call v_call d_call
CASSIDIAYGEEETQYF TGTGCCAGTAGTATAGACATTGCTTACGGGGAGGAGGAGACCCAGTACTTC NA TRBJ2-5 TRBV19 NA
CASSEDKWQAYGYTF TGCGCCAGCAGCGAAGATAAGTGGCAGGCTTATGGCTACACCTTC NA TRBJ1-2 TRBV10-2 NA
CASSYGTGGEQYF TGTGCCAGCAGTTACGGGACAGGTGGAGAGCAGTACTTC NA TRBJ2-7 TRBV6-5 TRBD1
CASSLAGDPGYTF TGCGCCAGCAGCTTGGCAGGGGATCCGGGCTACACCTTC few TRBJ1-2 TRBV5-1 NA
CASSTDSGVADTQYF TGCGCCAGCAGCACAGATAGCGGGGTTGCAGATACGCAGTATTTT NA TRBJ2-3 TRBV5-1 TRBD2
CASSEHRGSGNTIYF TGTGCCAGCAGCGAACACAGGGGCTCTGGAAACACCATATATTTT NA TRBJ1-3 TRBV2 TRBD1
CASSSSGTSHSEQYF TGTGCCAGCAGTTCATCCGGGACTAGCCACTCCGAGCAGTACTTC once TRBJ2-7 TRBV6-5 TRBD2
CASSYGLAGTGETQYF TGTGCCAGCAGTTACGGACTAGCGGGGACGGGGGAGACCCAGTACTTC NA TRBJ2-5 TRBV6-5 TRBD2
CASSGQNTDTQYF TGTGCCAGCTCAGGCCAAAACACAGATACGCAGTATTTT NA TRBJ2-3 TRBV18 NA
CASSFLAGNTDTQYF TGTGCCAGCAGTTTCCTAGCGGGGAACACAGATACGCAGTATTTT NA TRBJ2-3 TRBV27 TRBD2
CASSPARDTEAFF TGTGCCAGCTCACCTGCTCGGGACACTGAAGCTTTCTTT NA TRBJ1-1 TRBV18 NA
CASSVVDGGSEQYF TGTGCCAGCAGCGTAGTTGACGGGGGGAGCGAGCAGTACTTC NA TRBJ2-7 TRBV13 TRBD2
CASSLTPNTEAFF TGTGCCAGCAGCCTGACACCGAACACTGAAGCTTTCTTT NA TRBJ1-1 TRBV7-2 NA
CASSSQGAHGYTF TGTGCCAGCAGTTCCCAGGGGGCGCACGGCTACACCTTC NA TRBJ1-2 TRBV28 TRBD1
CASSLYLGQGADTGELFF TGTGCCAGCAGCTTGTATCTAGGACAGGGGGCCGACACCGGGGAGCTGTTTTTT NA TRBJ2-2 TRBV5-5 TRBD1
CASSLGGRADTQYF TGTGCCAGCAGCTTAGGGGGGAGGGCAGATACGCAGTATTTT NA TRBJ2-3 TRBV7-9 TRBD2
CASRKGTTDFDQPQHF TGCGCCAGCAGGAAGGGGACAACTGATTTTGATCAGCCCCAGCATTTT NA TRBJ1-5 TRBV4-1 NA
CASSSGLAGPFDNEQFF TGTGCCAGCAGCTCCGGACTAGCGGGCCCATTTGACAATGAGCAGTTCTTC NA TRBJ2-1 TRBV7-7 TRBD2
CASSPDRAGGGYTF TGTGCCAGCAGCCCGGACAGGGCCGGCGGTGGCTACACCTTC NA TRBJ1-2 TRBV6-5 TRBD1
CASSPQGHEQYF TGTGCCAGCAGCCCTCAGGGCCACGAGCAGTACTTC NA TRBJ2-7 TRBV5-6 NA